The TCR beta chain under discussion was sequenced for a study of shared clonotypes between healthy human individuals. Findings and caveats of the study: Owing to a small donor count, the genetic and exposure-history diversity represented was limited.

Germline V gives CDR1 SGHRS, CDR2 YFSETQ. The CDR3 runs 14 residues. The ends lost 0 bases at V and 5 bases at J; junction bases unmatched: 3. From CD4+ cells came CD45RA+ naive and CD45RA-negative memory subsets. The sorted-subset replicate PCRs were given 200 ng DNA, which is around 29,000 T cell genomes. As processed by the authors: With immunoSEQ giving junction-only sequences and no quality scores, filtering differed. The table came from immunoSEQ multiplex PCR; TCRdb's copy has only in-frame clones and leaves some out. Clonal size and the V and J genes are those of that table, whereas D and trimming came from the DNA. The sample has over a million clones, more than 75% seen once; the top ten hold 0.5% to 0.65%. Details on this clone: Its antigen is undetermined.

The sequenced sample consisted of memory CD4+ T cells from PBMCs. The subset: CD45RA-negative fraction. The chain has TRBV5-1 and TRBJ2-3; TRBD2 agrees at 7 bases. The receptor was derived from a young man in good health. Some clones in this sample may be carry-over from other donors' samples. DNA of the CDR3: TGCGCCAGCAGCTTGGGGACTAGAGGAGATACGCAGTATTTT. Its translation is CASSLGTRGDTQYF. The full variable domain, completed using reference TRBV5-1 and TRBJ2-3, is KAGVTQTPRYLIKTRGQQVTLSCSPISGHRSVSWYQQTPGQGLQFLFEYFSETQRNKGNFPGRFSGRQFSNSRSEMNVSTLELGDSALYLCASSLGTRGDTQYFGPGTRLTVL.